This T cell receptor (beta chain) emerged from a study of blood T cell repertoires in COVID-19. Germline-derived CDR1 and CDR2 are MNHEY and SMNVEV (reference sequence). J lost 4 bases, V lost 7 bases, and 19 bases had no gene match. The CDR3 consists of 18 residues. Assay used: immunoSEQ multiplex PCR; TCRdb lists only in-frame clones, some missing. This sample has about 170,000 clones, with roughly 86% found just once. The TCR comes from a middle-aged man who had recovered from COVID-19. This chain joins TRBV27 and TRBJ2-1, with 7 positions matching TRBD2. Sample: peripheral blood. The CDR3 sequence is CASTPRTLGGRPYNEQFF. CDR3 nucleotides: TGTGCCAGCACCCCGAGGACCCTTGGCGGGAGACCTTACAATGAGCAGTTCTTC.